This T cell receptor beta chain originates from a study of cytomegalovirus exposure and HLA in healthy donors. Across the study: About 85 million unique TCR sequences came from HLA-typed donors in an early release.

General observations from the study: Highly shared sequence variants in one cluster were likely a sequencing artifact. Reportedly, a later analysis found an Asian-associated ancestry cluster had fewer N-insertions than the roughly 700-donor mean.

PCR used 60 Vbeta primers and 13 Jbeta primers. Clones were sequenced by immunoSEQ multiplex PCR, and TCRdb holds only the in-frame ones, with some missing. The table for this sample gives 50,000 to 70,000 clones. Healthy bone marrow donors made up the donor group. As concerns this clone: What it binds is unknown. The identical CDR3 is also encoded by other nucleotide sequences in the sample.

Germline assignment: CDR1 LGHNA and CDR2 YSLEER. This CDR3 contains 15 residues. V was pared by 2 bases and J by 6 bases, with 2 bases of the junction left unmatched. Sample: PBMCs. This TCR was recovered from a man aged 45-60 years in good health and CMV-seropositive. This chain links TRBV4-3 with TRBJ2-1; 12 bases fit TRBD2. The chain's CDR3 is CASSQPSGGANEQFF. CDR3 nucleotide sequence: TGCGCCAGCAGCCAACCTAGCGGGGGGGCCAATGAGCAGTTCTTC.